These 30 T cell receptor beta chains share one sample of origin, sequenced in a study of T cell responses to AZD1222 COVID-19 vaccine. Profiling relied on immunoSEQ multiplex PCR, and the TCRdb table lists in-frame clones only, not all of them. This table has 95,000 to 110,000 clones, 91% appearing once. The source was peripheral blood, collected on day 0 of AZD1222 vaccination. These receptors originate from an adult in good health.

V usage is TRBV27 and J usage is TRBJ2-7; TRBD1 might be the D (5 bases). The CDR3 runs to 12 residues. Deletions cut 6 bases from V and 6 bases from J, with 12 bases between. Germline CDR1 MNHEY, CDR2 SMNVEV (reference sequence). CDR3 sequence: CASSPGASEQYF. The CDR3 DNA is TGTGCCAGCAGCCCTGGGGCCTCCGAGCAGTACTTC.

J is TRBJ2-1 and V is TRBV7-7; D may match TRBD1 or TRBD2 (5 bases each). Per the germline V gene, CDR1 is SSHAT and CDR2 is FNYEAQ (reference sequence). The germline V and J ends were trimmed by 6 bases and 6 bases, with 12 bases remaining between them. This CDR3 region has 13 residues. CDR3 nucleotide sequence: TGTGCCAGCAGACCCAGGGACCCCAATGAGCAGTTCTTC. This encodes CASRPRDPNEQFF.

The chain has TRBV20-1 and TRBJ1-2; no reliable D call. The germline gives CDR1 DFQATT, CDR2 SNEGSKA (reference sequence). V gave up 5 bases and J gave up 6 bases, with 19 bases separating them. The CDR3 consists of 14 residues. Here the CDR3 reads CSAGVIRVFDGYTF. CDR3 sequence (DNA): TGCAGTGCTGGTGTTATAAGGGTGTTCGATGGCTACACCTTC.

CDR3: CASSLVSGGGDTQYF. In nucleotides, the CDR3 is TGTGCCAGCAGCTTAGTTAGCGGGGGGGGAGATACGCAGTATTTT. The chain has TRBV7-2 and TRBJ2-3, with 11 positions matching TRBD2. This CDR3 spans 15 amino acids. The germline gives CDR1 SGHTA, CDR2 FQGNSA. The J segment lost 5 bases and the V segment lost 1 base, leaving 2 bases of the junction unmatched.

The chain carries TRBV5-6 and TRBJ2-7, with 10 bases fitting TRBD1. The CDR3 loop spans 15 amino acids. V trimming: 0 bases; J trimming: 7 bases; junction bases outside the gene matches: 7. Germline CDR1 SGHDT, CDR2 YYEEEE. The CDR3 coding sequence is TGTGCCAGCAGCTTGGTGGGACAGGGGAGGGAGGAGCAGTACTTC. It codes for CASSLVGQGREEQYF.

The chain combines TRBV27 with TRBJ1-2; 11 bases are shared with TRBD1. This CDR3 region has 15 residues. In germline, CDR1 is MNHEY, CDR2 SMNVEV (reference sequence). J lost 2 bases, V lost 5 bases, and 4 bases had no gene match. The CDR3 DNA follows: TGTGCCAGCAGTGGACAGGGGGCTGGGAACTATGGCTACACCTTC. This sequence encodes CASSGQGAGNYGYTF.

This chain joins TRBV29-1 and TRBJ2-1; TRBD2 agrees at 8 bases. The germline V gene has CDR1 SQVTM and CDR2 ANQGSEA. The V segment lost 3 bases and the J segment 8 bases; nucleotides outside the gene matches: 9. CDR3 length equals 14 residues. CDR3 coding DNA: TGCAGCGTTGAGGGGTTTAGCGGGAACGATGAGCAGTTCTTC. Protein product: CSVEGFSGNDEQFF.

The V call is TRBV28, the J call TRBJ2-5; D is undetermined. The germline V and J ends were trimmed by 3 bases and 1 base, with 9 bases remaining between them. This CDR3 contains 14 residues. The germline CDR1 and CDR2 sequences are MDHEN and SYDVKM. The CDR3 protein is CASSFLLSQETQYF. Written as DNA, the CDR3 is TGTGCCAGCAGTTTCCTGTTAAGCCAAGAGACCCAGTACTTC.

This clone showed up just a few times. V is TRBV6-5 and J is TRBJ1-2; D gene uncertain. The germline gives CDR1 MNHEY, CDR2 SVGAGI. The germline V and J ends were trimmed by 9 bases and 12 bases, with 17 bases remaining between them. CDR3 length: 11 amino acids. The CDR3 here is CASPCPLEDTF. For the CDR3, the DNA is TGTGCCAGTCCTTGCCCCCTTGAGGACACCTTC.

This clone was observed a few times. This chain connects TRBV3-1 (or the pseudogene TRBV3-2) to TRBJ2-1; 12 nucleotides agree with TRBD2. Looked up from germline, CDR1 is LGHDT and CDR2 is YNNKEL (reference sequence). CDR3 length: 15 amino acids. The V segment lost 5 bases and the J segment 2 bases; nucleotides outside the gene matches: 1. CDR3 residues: CASSWTSGTYNEQFF. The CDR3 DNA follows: TGTGCCAGCAGCTGGACTAGCGGGACCTACAATGAGCAGTTCTTC.

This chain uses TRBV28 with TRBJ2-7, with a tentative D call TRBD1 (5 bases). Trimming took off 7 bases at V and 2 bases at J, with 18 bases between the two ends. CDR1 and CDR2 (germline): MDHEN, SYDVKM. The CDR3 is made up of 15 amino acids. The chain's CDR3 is CASNPSGASTYEQYF. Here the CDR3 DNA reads TGTGCCAGCAATCCCAGTGGGGCGTCTACCTACGAGCAGTACTTC.

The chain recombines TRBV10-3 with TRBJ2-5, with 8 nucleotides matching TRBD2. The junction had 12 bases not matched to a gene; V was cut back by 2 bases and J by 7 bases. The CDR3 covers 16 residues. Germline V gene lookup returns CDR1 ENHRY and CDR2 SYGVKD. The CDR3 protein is CAISEATSGPAGTQYF. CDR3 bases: TGTGCCATCAGTGAGGCAACTAGCGGCCCCGCAGGGACCCAGTACTTC.

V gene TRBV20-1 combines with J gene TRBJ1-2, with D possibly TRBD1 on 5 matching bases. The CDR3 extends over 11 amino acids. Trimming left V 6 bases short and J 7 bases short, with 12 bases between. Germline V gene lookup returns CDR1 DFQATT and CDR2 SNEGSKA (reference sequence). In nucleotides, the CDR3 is TGCAGTGCCCGAGGGGCATTTGGCTACACCTTC. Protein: CSARGAFGYTF.

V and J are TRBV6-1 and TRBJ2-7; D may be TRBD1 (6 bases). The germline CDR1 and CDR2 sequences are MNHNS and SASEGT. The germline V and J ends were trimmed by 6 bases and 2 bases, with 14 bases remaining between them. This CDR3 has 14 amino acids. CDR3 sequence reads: CASRASRDTYEQYF. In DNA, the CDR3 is TGTGCCAGCAGGGCCTCCCGGGACACCTACGAGCAGTACTTC.

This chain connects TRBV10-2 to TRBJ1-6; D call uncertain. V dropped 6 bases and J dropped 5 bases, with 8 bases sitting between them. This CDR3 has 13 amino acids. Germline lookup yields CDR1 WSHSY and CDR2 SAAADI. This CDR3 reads CASRGSNNSPLHF. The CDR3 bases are TGCGCCAGCAGAGGGTCTAATAATTCACCCCTCCACTTT.

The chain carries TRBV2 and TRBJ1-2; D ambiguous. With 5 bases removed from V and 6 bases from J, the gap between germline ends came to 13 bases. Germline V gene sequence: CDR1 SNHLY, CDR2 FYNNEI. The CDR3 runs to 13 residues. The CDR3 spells CASSFDGSHGYTF. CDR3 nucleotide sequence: TGTGCCAGCAGTTTCGACGGGAGCCATGGCTACACCTTC. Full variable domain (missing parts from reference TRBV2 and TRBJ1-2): EPEVTQTPSHQVTQMGQEVILRCVPISNHLYFYWYRQILGQKVEFLVSFYNNEISEKSEIFDDQFSVERPDGSNFTLKIRSTKLEDSAMYFCASSFDGSHGYTFGSGTRLTVV.

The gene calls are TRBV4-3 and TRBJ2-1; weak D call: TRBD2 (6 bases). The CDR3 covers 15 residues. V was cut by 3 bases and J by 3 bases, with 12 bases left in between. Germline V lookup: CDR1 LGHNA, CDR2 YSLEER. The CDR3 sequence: CASSHGDFFYNEQFF. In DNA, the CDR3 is TGCGCCAGCAGCCACGGGGACTTCTTCTACAATGAGCAGTTCTTC.

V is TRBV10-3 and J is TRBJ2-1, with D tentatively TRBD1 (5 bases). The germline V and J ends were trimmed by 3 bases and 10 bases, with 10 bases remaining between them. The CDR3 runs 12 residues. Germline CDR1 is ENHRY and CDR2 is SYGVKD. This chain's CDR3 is CAISEWGGEQFF. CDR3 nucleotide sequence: TGTGCCATCAGTGAATGGGGCGGCGAGCAGTTCTTC.

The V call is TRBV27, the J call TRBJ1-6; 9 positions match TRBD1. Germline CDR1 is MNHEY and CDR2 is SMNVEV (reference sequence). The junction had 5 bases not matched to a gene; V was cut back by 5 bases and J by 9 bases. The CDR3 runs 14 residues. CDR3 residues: CASSRTGAASPLHF. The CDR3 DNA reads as TGTGCCAGCAGTCGGACAGGGGCGGCTTCACCCCTCCACTTT.

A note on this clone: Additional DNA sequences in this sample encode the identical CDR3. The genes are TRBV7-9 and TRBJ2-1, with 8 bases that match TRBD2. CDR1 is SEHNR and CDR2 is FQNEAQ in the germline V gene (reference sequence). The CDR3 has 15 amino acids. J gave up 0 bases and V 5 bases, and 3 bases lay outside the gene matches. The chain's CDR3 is CASSPSGSSYNEQFF. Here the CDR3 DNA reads TGTGCCAGCAGCCCGAGCGGGAGCTCCTACAATGAGCAGTTCTTC.

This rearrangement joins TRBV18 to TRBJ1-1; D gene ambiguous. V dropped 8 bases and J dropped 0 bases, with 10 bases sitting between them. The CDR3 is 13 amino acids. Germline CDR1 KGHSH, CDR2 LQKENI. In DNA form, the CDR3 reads TGTGCCAGCCATTCCACTTTGAACACTGAAGCTTTCTTT. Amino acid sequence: CASHSTLNTEAFF.

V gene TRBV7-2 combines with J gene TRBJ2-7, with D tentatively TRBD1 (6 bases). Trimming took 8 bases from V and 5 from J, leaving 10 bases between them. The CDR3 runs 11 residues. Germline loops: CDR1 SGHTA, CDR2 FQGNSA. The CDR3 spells CASGWGHEQYF. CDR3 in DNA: TGTGCCAGCGGCTGGGGGCACGAGCAGTACTTC.

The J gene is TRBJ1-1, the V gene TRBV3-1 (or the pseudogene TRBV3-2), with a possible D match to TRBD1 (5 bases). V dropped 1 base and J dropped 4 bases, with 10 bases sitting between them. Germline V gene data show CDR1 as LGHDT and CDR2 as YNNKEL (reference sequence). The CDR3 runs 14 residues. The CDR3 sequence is CASSQVGQVTEAFF. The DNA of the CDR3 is TGTGCCAGCAGCCAAGTGGGGCAGGTCACTGAAGCTTTCTTT.

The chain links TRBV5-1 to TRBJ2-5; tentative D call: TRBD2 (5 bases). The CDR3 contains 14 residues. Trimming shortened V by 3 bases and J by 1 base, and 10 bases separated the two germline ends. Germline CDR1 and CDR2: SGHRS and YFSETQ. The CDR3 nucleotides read TGCGCCAGCAGCTCCCCCAGCGGCCAAGAGACCCAGTACTTC. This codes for CASSSPSGQETQYF. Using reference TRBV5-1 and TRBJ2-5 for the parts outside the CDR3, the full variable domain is KAGVTQTPRYLIKTRGQQVTLSCSPISGHRSVSWYQQTPGQGLQFLFEYFSETQRNKGNFPGRFSGRQFSNSRSEMNVSTLELGDSALYLCASSSPSGQETQYFGPGTRLLVL.

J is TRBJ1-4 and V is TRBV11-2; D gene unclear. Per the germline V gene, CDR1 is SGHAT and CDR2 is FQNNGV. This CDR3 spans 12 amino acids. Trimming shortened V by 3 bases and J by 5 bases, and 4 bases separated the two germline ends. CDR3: CASSFSNEKLFF. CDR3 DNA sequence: TGTGCCAGCAGCTTCTCGAATGAAAAACTGTTTTTT.

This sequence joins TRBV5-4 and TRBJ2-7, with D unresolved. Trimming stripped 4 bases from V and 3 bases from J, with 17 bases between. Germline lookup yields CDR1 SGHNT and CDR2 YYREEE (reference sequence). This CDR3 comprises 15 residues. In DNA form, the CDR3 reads TGTGCCAGCAGCCCCGGACGGACCCTCCTCTACGAGCAGTACTTC. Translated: CASSPGRTLLYEQYF.

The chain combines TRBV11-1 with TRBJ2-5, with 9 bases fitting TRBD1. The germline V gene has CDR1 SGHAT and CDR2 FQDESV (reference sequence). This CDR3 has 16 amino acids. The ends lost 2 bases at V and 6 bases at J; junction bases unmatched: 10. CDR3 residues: CASSLLKDRGGQTQYF. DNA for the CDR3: TGTGCCAGCAGCTTACTCAAGGACAGGGGAGGGCAGACCCAGTACTTC.

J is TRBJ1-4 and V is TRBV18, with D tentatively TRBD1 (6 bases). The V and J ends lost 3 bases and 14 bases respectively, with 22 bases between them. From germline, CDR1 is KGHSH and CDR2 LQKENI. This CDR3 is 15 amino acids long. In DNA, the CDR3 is TGTGCCAGCTCACCGCTACCCAGGGGCGGAATTGGTCTGTTTTTT. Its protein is CASSPLPRGGIGLFF.

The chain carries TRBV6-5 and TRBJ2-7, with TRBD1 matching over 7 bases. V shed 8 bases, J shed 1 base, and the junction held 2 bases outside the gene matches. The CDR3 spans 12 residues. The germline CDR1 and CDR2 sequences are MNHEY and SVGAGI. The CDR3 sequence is CASWDRSYEQYF. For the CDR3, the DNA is TGTGCCAGCTGGGACAGATCCTACGAGCAGTACTTC.

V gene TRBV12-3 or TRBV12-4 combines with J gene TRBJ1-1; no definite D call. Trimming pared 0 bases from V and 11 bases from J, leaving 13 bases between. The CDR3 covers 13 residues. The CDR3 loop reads CASSLAAGKGAFF. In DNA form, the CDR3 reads TGTGCCAGCAGTTTAGCGGCAGGCAAAGGGGCTTTCTTT.